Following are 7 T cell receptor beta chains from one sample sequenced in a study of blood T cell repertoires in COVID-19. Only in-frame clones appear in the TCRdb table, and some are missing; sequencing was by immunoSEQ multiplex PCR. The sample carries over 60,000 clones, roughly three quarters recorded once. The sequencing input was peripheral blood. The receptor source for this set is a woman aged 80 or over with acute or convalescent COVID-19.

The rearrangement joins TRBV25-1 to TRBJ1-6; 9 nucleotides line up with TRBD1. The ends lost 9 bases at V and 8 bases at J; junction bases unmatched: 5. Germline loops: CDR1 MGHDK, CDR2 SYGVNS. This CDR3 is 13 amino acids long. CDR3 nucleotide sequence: TGTGCCAGTAGGGACAGGGCTGATTCACCCCTCCACTTT. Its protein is CASRDRADSPLHF.

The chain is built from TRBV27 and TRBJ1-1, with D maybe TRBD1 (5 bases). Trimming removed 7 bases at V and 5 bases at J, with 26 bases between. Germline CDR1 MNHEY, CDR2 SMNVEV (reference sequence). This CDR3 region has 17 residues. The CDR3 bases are TGTGCCAGCATTCGGGACCCCCTGTCCCCAGGAGGGACTGAAGCTTTCTTT. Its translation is CASIRDPLSPGGTEAFF.

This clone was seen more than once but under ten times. For the CDR3, the DNA is TGTGCCAGCAGCTTAGGGTGGGAGGGCCGGAATGAGCAGTTCTTC. Its protein product is CASSLGWEGRNEQFF. This chain joins TRBV7-9 and TRBJ2-1, with 7 bases that match TRBD2. This CDR3 is 15 amino acids long. V lost 1 base to trimming and J lost 7 bases; unmatched junction nucleotides: 7. Germline V CDR1 and CDR2: SEHNR, FQNEAQ (reference sequence). Supplemented by reference TRBV7-9 and TRBJ2-1, the full variable domain reads DTGVSQNPRHKITKRGQNVTFRCDPISEHNRLYWYRQTLGQGPEFLTYFQNEAQLEKSRLLSDRFSAERPKGSFSTLEIQRTEQGDSAMYLCASSLGWEGRNEQFFGPGTRLTVL.

CDR3 region: CASSLWGGRGTDTQYF. The CDR3 region has the DNA TGCGCCAGCAGCTTGTGGGGCGGGAGAGGGACAGATACGCAGTATTTT. The chain carries TRBV5-1 and TRBJ2-3, with 7 bases matching TRBD2. Germline-derived CDR1 and CDR2 are SGHRS and YFSETQ. The CDR3 sequence is 16 residues long. J gave up 3 bases and V 1 base, and 8 bases lay outside the gene matches.

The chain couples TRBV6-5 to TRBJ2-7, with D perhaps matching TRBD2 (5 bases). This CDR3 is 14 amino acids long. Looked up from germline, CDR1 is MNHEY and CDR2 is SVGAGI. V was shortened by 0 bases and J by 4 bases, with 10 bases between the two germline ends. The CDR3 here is CASSYSPEGYEQYF. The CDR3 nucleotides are TGTGCCAGCAGTTACTCCCCCGAGGGTTACGAGCAGTACTTC.

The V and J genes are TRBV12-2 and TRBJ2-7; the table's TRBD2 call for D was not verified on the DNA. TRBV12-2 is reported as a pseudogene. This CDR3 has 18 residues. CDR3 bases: TGTGCAAGTCGCTCCCAAATCGGGGGACTTTCCTTCTCCTACGAGCAGTACTTC. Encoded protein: CASRSQIGGLSFSYEQYF.

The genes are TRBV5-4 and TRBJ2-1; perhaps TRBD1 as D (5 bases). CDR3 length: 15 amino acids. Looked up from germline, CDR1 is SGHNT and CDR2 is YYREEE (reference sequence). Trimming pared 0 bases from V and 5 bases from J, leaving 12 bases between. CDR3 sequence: CASSLERGSHNEQFF. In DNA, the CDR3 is TGTGCCAGCAGCTTGGAAAGGGGCTCGCACAATGAGCAGTTCTTC.